What follows are 26 T cell receptor beta chains derived from one specimen sequenced in a study of PD-L1 blockade in urothelial cancer. Using immunoSEQ multiplex PCR, the repertoire was profiled, and TCRdb retains in-frame clones only, with some absent. The sample lists approximately 94,000 clones; 87% were seen once. Time point given: pretreatment peripheral blood. Source: PBMCs, taken around atezolizumab (anti-PD-L1) treatment. The receptors shown here come from a man in his 60s with urothelial cancer.

This sequence joins TRBV7-9 and TRBJ2-2; 9 positions agree with TRBD1. V shed 5 bases, J shed 4 bases, and the junction held 5 bases outside the gene matches. The CDR3 covers 15 residues. CDR1 is SEHNR and CDR2 is FQNEAQ in the germline V gene (reference sequence). CDR3 loop: CASSGTGSGTGELFF. The CDR3 DNA is TGTGCCAGCAGCGGGACAGGGTCGGGCACCGGGGAGCTGTTTTTT.

Here the CDR3 reads CASSLEGDTQYF. The CDR3 DNA reads TGTGCCAGCAGCTTAGAGGGGGATACGCAGTATTTT. This sequence joins TRBV7-2 and TRBJ2-3; possibly TRBD1 for D (5 bases). Germline loops: CDR1 SGHTA, CDR2 FQGNSA. The CDR3 extends over 12 amino acids. Trimming stripped 1 base from V and 6 bases from J, with 5 bases between.

The chain links TRBV25-1 to TRBJ2-5; no reliable D call. V lost 11 bases, J lost 0 bases, and 28 bases lay in between. This CDR3 region has 18 residues. The germline V gene has CDR1 MGHDK and CDR2 SYGVNS. DNA of the CDR3: TGTGCCGCCGTACTTAGCCGACCGACCGAAATGTACCAAGAGACCCAGTACTTC. Translated: CAAVLSRPTEMYQETQYF.

In its sample, this clone was seen a few times. The chain recombines TRBV4-2 with TRBJ1-2; D gene unclear. CDR1 and CDR2 (germline): LGHNA, YNFKEQ. The CDR3 totals 15 residues. Trimming took 1 base from V and 3 from J, leaving 12 bases between them. The CDR3 is CASSQGAGSYYGYTF. In DNA, the CDR3 is TGTGCCAGCAGCCAAGGGGCGGGGTCTTACTATGGCTACACCTTC.

The chain links TRBV2 to TRBJ1-5; 7 nucleotides line up with TRBD1. Trimming removed 6 bases from V and 5 bases from J; junction bases left unmatched: 7. From germline, CDR1 is SNHLY and CDR2 FYNNEI. The CDR3 has 14 amino acids. The CDR3 region is CASSSQGRDQPQHF. In DNA form, the CDR3 reads TGTGCCAGCAGCTCACAGGGGCGTGATCAGCCCCAGCATTTT.

The gene calls are TRBV5-1 and TRBJ2-1, with 9 positions matching TRBD2. CDR1 SGHRS and CDR2 YFSETQ come from the germline V gene. The CDR3 runs to 17 residues. With V trimmed by 6 bases and J by 0 bases, 10 bases remained unmatched. CDR3 residues: CASKVLAGYSSYNEQFF. As DNA, the CDR3 is TGCGCCAGCAAGGTACTAGCGGGTTACAGCTCCTACAATGAGCAGTTCTTC.

This clone came up once. The genes are TRBV5-6 and TRBJ2-2; D possibly corresponds to TRBD2 (6 bases). This CDR3 comprises 15 residues. V was trimmed by 3 bases and J by 4 bases, leaving 13 bases between them. Germline V gives CDR1 SGHDT, CDR2 YYEEEE. The CDR3 here is CASSWTIRGTGELFF. CDR3 nucleotides: TGTGCCAGCAGCTGGACTATCCGGGGCACCGGGGAGCTGTTTTTT. The full variable domain, its missing parts supplied by reference TRBV5-6 and TRBJ2-2, is DAGVTQSPTHLIKTRGQQVTLRCSPKSGHDTVSWYQQALGQGPQFIFQYYEEEERQRGNFPDRFSGHQFPNYSSELNVNALLLGDSALYLCASSWTIRGTGELFFGEGSRLTVL.

V and J are TRBV13 and TRBJ2-1; 9 positions match TRBD2. Germline V CDR1 and CDR2: PRHDT, FYEKMQ (reference sequence). V lost 5 bases, J lost 9 bases, and 11 bases stayed unmatched. The CDR3 is 15 residues long. The CDR3 bases are TGTGCCAGCAGCCCCGGGGCGGGGGGGCCTATTGAGCAGTTCTTC. It encodes CASSPGAGGPIEQFF.

This chain links TRBV7-2 with TRBJ1-4; TRBD1 matches 10 bases. The V gene's germline CDR1 is SGHTA and CDR2 FQGNSA. The CDR3 has 13 residues. V trimming: 3 bases; J trimming: 8 bases; junction bases outside the gene matches: 0. The DNA of the CDR3 is TGTGCCAGCAGCTTGGACAGGGGGGAAAAACTGTTTTTT. It translates to CASSLDRGEKLFF.

This clone was recorded a few times. The chain has TRBV10-3 and TRBJ2-7; a possible D gene is TRBD1 (6 bases). This CDR3 is 12 amino acids long. CDR1 and CDR2 from the germline V gene are ENHRY and SYGVKD. V was shortened by 7 bases and J by 5 bases, with 12 bases between the two germline ends. For the CDR3, the DNA is TGTGCCATCAAGGAGGCAGGGGACGAGCAGTACTTC. Translated, it gives CAIKEAGDEQYF.

This chain joins TRBV7-3 and TRBJ2-3, with 9 bases that match TRBD2. Germline lookup yields CDR1 SGHTA and CDR2 FQGTGA. The CDR3 is 15 residues long. Trimming cost V 5 bases and J 4 bases; bases outside gene matches: 7. The CDR3 coding sequence is TGTGCCAGCAGCCAGACTAGCGGTCACTCAGATACGCAGTATTTT. Its translation is CASSQTSGHSDTQYF.

This clone was observed once. The chain links TRBV7-2 to TRBJ1-6; D gene ambiguous. V was clipped by 4 bases and J by 9 bases, with 7 bases between them. CDR3 length: 12 amino acids. The V gene's germline CDR1 is SGHTA and CDR2 FQGNSA. The CDR3 reads CASSSLISPLHF. Written as DNA, the CDR3 is TGTGCCAGCAGCTCACTAATTTCACCCCTCCACTTT.

The genes are TRBV30 and TRBJ2-2; TRBD2 is a possible D gene (7 bases). V shed 7 bases and J shed 3 bases, with 15 bases lying between them. The CDR3 runs 14 residues. Germline CDR1 and CDR2: GTSNPN and SVGIG (reference sequence). For the CDR3, the DNA is TGTGCCTCCGAGGGGGGAGGGTACACCGGGGAGCTGTTTTTT. Protein: CASEGGGYTGELFF.

The chain uses TRBV5-1 and TRBJ1-1, with 8 bases matching TRBD1. In germline, CDR1 is SGHRS, CDR2 YFSETQ. The CDR3 is 13 residues long. J was trimmed by 4 bases and V by 3 bases; bases with no gene match: 2. CDR3 in amino acids: CASSSGQGTEAFF. The CDR3 nucleotides are TGCGCCAGCAGCTCTGGACAGGGCACTGAAGCTTTCTTT.

V gene TRBV28 combines with J gene TRBJ1-2; no clear D. Germline V gene sequence: CDR1 MDHEN, CDR2 SYDVKM. This CDR3 is 13 amino acids long. V was shortened by 8 bases and J by 5 bases, with 15 bases between the two germline ends. This CDR3 is CASRGGEWYGYTF. CDR3 nucleotides: TGTGCCAGCCGGGGTGGGGAATGGTATGGCTACACCTTC.

The V and J genes are TRBV19 and TRBJ2-3; TRBD2 matches at 7 bases. The trim removed 5 bases at V and 6 bases at J, leaving 5 bases unmatched. The CDR3 runs to 13 residues. The germline CDR1 and CDR2 sequences are LNHDA and SQIVND (reference sequence). CDR3 nucleotides: TGTGCCAGTAGTTCGGGGGGTTCGGATACGCAGTATTTT. Translating it yields CASSSGGSDTQYF.

The V and J genes are TRBV30 and TRBJ2-1; a possible D gene is TRBD2 (5 bases). With 0 bases removed from V and 9 bases from J, the gap between germline ends came to 12 bases. Per germline, CDR1 GTSNPN and CDR2 SVGIG (reference sequence). The CDR3 runs 13 residues. The CDR3 is CAWSVLEAFEQFF. The CDR3 bases are TGTGCCTGGAGTGTACTAGAAGCGTTTGAGCAGTTCTTC. The variable domain in full, completed from reference TRBV30 and TRBJ2-1, reads SQTIHQWPATLVQPVGSPLSLECTVEGTSNPNLYWYRQAAGRGLQLLFYSVGIGQISSEVPQNLSASRPQDRQFILSSKKLLLSDSGFYLCAWSVLEAFEQFFGPGTRLTVL.

This clone was found a few times. The J gene is TRBJ1-1, the V gene TRBV29-1; D gene ambiguous. The CDR3 is 13 amino acids. CDR1 SQVTM and CDR2 ANQGSEA come from the germline V gene. Between the trimmed V and J ends, which lost 4 bases and 0 bases, there was a span of 9 bases. Written as DNA, the CDR3 is TGCAGCGTTGCCTACAGACTGAACACTGAAGCTTTCTTT. Its translation is CSVAYRLNTEAFF.

The chain employs TRBV29-1 and TRBJ1-4; TRBD1 matches at 9 bases. From germline, CDR1 is SQVTM and CDR2 ANQGSEA. With 3 bases clipped from V and 16 bases from J, the junction kept 9 bases outside the gene matches. The CDR3 extends over 12 amino acids. The CDR3 bases are TGCAGCGTTGAGGCTCAGTCGGGACAGGGGTTTTTT. Its protein is CSVEAQSGQGFF.

The rearrangement links TRBV19 to TRBJ2-2; possibly TRBD1 for D (5 bases). The germline V gene encodes CDR1 LNHDA and CDR2 SQIVND (reference sequence). V gave up 2 bases and J gave up 3 bases, with 7 bases separating them. The length of the CDR3 is 14 residues. The DNA for the CDR3 is TGTGCCAGTAGTATAATCAGGGACACCGGGGAGCTGTTTTTT. Translating gives CASSIIRDTGELFF.

On this clone: The same CDR3 also results from other DNA sequences found in this sample. CDR3 coding DNA: TGTGCCAGCAGCTTGGGCCTAGCGGGGGGGACAGATACGCAGTATTTT. It encodes CASSLGLAGGTDTQYF. The chain couples TRBV5-4 to TRBJ2-3; 12 positions agree with TRBD2. CDR3 size: 16 residues. Germline assignment: CDR1 SGHNT and CDR2 YYREEE (reference sequence). V lost 0 bases to trimming and J lost 3 bases; unmatched junction nucleotides: 2.

The chain combines TRBV9 with TRBJ2-1; D gene unclear. The ends were cut back, 4 bases at V and 7 bases at J, with 12 bases in the middle. The CDR3 covers 13 residues. CDR1 is SGDLS, CDR2 YYNGEE, per germline. Here the CDR3 reads CASSPSLENEQFF. The CDR3 coding sequence is TGTGCCAGCAGCCCCTCGCTAGAGAATGAGCAGTTCTTC.

The V and J genes are TRBV7-2 and TRBJ2-2; possible D gene TRBD2, 5 bases. The CDR3 covers 14 residues. Trimming took off 4 bases at V and 2 bases at J, with 8 bases between the two ends. The germline gives CDR1 SGHTA, CDR2 FQGNSA. CDR3 sequence: CASSWTFNTGELFF. CDR3 DNA: TGTGCCAGCAGCTGGACTTTTAACACCGGGGAGCTGTTTTTT.

The V and J genes are TRBV10-2 and TRBJ2-1; D is possibly TRBD1 (5 bases). Between the trimmed V and J ends, which lost 6 bases and 5 bases, there was a span of 20 bases. Germline assignment: CDR1 WSHSY and CDR2 SAAADI. The CDR3 contains 16 residues. The CDR3 DNA sequence: TGCGCCAGCAGGCCTACAGGAATCGTAAGCGACAATGAGCAGTTCTTC. Protein: CASRPTGIVSDNEQFF.

The V gene is TRBV29-1, the J gene TRBJ1-1, with D unresolved. Germline V gene sequence: CDR1 SQVTM, CDR2 ANQGSEA. This CDR3 contains 13 residues. V dropped 3 bases and J dropped 0 bases, with 8 bases sitting between them. As DNA, the CDR3 is TGCAGCGTTGAGGAGGCCCTGAACACTGAAGCTTTCTTT. This encodes CSVEEALNTEAFF.

The chain recombines TRBV21-1 with TRBJ2-7; the table gives TRBD1 as D, unverified against the DNA. TRBV21-1 is a listed pseudogene. The CDR3 has 15 residues. The CDR3 DNA is TGTGCCAGCAGCACGTACAAACCTTACAGGAGAGCATGGTACTTC. This encodes CASSTYKPYRRAWYF.